This TCR beta chain was sequenced during a study of shared clonotypes between healthy human individuals. Details on this clone: As yet, its antigen is unknown.

The data were produced by immunoSEQ multiplex PCR, yet TCRdb's version contains in-frame clones alone and is incomplete. The data contain approximately 1.9 million clones, 80% to 95% of them singletons. General study findings and limits: Blood was the only sampled material, and tissue repertoires likely differ.

The germline V gene encodes CDR1 SGHDT and CDR2 YYEEEE. V was cut by 2 bases and J by 7 bases, with 13 bases left in between. CDR3 length equals 14 residues. Naive CD8 populations comprised CD45RO-negative cells positively selected for CCR7, excluding terminally differentiated effector memory CD45RA+ cells. Donors were healthy HIV-negative adults without recently reported acute infections or vaccinations. All the donors were Caucasian adults who lived in Nashville, Tennessee. The rearrangement links TRBV5-6 to TRBJ1-5; perhaps TRBD1 as D (6 bases). The source is a man in his late teens or twenties in good health. Some clones in this sample may be carry-over from other donors' samples. Material for sequencing was naive CD8+ T cells from PBMCs. The CDR3 is CASSFSTGLQPQHF. The CDR3 DNA follows: TGTGCCAGCAGCTTCTCGACAGGACTCCAGCCCCAGCATTTT.